The 23 T cell receptor beta chains given below trace back to one sample, sequenced in a study of cytomegalovirus exposure and HLA in healthy donors. Primers included in the PCR were 60 Vbeta and 13 Jbeta primers. Sequenced by immunoSEQ multiplex PCR; TCRdb stores in-frame clones only, minus some. The sample contains over 90,000 clones, 70% to 80% of which appear only once. The material sequenced was PBMCs. All receptors derive from a woman aged 60-75 years in good health and CMV-seropositive.

V gene TRBV7-9 combines with J gene TRBJ1-2, with 9 bases lining up with TRBD1. In germline, CDR1 is SEHNR, CDR2 FQNEAQ (reference sequence). J lost 6 bases, V lost 4 bases, and 9 bases had no gene match. The CDR3 covers 15 residues. CDR3 coding DNA: TGTGCCAGCAGCTGGCGGGTGGGACAGGGACATGGCTACACCTTC. The encoded protein is CASSWRVGQGHGYTF.

The chain combines TRBV27 with TRBJ2-6, with D unclear. The CDR3 length is 15 residues. The V end was cut by 2 bases, the J end by 0 bases, with 5 bases between. Germline CDR1 reads MNHEY; CDR2 reads SMNVEV (reference sequence). DNA of the CDR3: TGTGCCAGCAGTTTAGAGGTCTCTGGGGCCAACGTCCTGACTTTC. The encoded protein is CASSLEVSGANVLTF.

The chain is built from TRBV19 and TRBJ2-7; the match to TRBD1 covers 8 bases. CDR3 length equals 15 residues. The germline V gene has CDR1 LNHDA and CDR2 SQIVND (reference sequence). V was clipped by 6 bases and J by 1 base; unmatched bases: 8. The CDR3 DNA reads TGTGCCAGTAGATCCGGGACAGGTAATTCCTACGAGCAGTACTTC. It is translated as CASRSGTGNSYEQYF.

V usage is TRBV5-4 and J usage is TRBJ1-4, with 8 nucleotides matching TRBD1. Germline assignment: CDR1 SGHNT and CDR2 YYREEE (reference sequence). CDR3 length: 14 residues. V lost 4 bases, J lost 6 bases, and 5 bases stayed unmatched. The CDR3 DNA reads as TGTGCCAGCAGCGACACAGGGGGTGATGAAAAACTGTTTTTT. Protein: CASSDTGGDEKLFF.

This sequence joins TRBV28 and TRBJ1-6; D gene unclear. CDR3 length: 15 residues. V shed 6 bases and J shed 9 bases, with 18 bases lying between them. Germline V CDR1 and CDR2: MDHEN, SYDVKM. The CDR3 coding sequence is TGTGCCAGCAGCCCTGGGCGCCTTACCCTTTCACCCCTCCACTTT. Its translation: CASSPGRLTLSPLHF.

V usage is TRBV4-2 and J usage is TRBJ2-1; the match to TRBD2 covers 12 bases. The V segment lost 3 bases and the J segment 8 bases; nucleotides outside the gene matches: 5. This CDR3 spans 15 amino acids. Germline loops: CDR1 LGHNA, CDR2 YNFKEQ. The CDR3 sequence is CASSQTSGSGYEQFF. The CDR3 DNA is TGTGCCAGCAGCCAGACTAGCGGGAGTGGCTATGAGCAGTTCTTC.

CDR3 bases: TGTGCCACCTCTGGGGGGGAGACCCAGTACTTC. Encoded protein: CATSGGETQYF. The rearrangement uses TRBV4-2 and TRBJ2-5, with D perhaps TRBD2 (6 bases). V lost 10 bases and J 5 bases, leaving 11 bases between the germline ends. In germline, CDR1 is LGHNA, CDR2 YNFKEQ. The CDR3 has 11 amino acids.

The chain carries TRBV18 and TRBJ2-7, with D perhaps TRBD2 (6 bases). This CDR3 contains 13 residues. Germline CDR1 reads KGHSH; CDR2 reads LQKENI. V shed 5 bases and J shed 2 bases, with 10 bases lying between them. The CDR3 loop is CASSAGRPYEQYF. The CDR3 bases are TGTGCCAGCTCAGCGGGACGGCCCTACGAGCAGTACTTC.

This clone has just one count. V is TRBV7-9 and J is TRBJ2-3; D is undetermined. The CDR3 is made up of 12 amino acids. Looked up from germline, CDR1 is SEHNR and CDR2 is FQNEAQ (reference sequence). Trimming stripped 5 bases from V and 6 bases from J, with 9 bases between. The CDR3 loop is CASSRSFDTQYF. CDR3 coding DNA: TGTGCCAGCAGCCGTAGCTTTGATACGCAGTATTTT.

The chain is built from TRBV5-3 and TRBJ2-1, with 12 bases identical to TRBD2. TRBV5-3 falls under the ORF class, with uncertain function. The CDR3 covers 16 residues. V dropped 0 bases and J dropped 7; count of bases not matched to a gene: 5. For the CDR3, the DNA is TGTGCCAGAAGCTTGGAAGGACTAGCGGGACATAATGAGCAGTTCTTC. It codes for CARSLEGLAGHNEQFF.

The V call is TRBV30, the J call TRBJ2-3; weak D call: TRBD1 (5 bases). CDR3 length: 15 amino acids. Trimming cost V 1 base and J 2 bases, with 13 bases left between them. In germline, CDR1 is GTSNPN, CDR2 SVGIG (reference sequence). CDR3 region: CAWSEGALNTDTQYF. CDR3 bases: TGTGCCTGGAGTGAAGGGGCTCTCAACACAGATACGCAGTATTTT.

The CDR3 is CAWSGYSSVSGREETQYF. The CDR3 DNA follows: TGTGCCTGGAGTGGGTACAGCTCCGTGAGCGGGAGGGAAGAGACCCAGTACTTC. The chain is built from TRBV30 and TRBJ2-5; 10 bases are shared with TRBD2. The CDR3 contains 18 residues. Trimming removed 1 base from V and 3 bases from J; junction bases left unmatched: 14. Germline V gene lookup returns CDR1 GTSNPN and CDR2 SVGIG (reference sequence).

V gene TRBV10-3 combines with J gene TRBJ2-7; 7 positions agree with TRBD1. The length of the CDR3 is 14 residues. V shed 4 bases, J shed 7 bases, and the junction held 10 bases outside the gene matches. Germline CDR1 ENHRY, CDR2 SYGVKD. In DNA, the CDR3 is TGTGCCATCAGTGCCGCGACAGGGCGAGGGGAGCAGTACTTC. Amino acids: CAISAATGRGEQYF.

The genes are TRBV6-1 and TRBJ1-1; tentatively, D is TRBD1 (6 bases). V lost 6 bases and J 1 base, leaving 12 bases between the germline ends. This CDR3 has 14 residues. Germline CDR1 is MNHNS and CDR2 is SASEGT. CDR3: CASRQGEENTEAFF. CDR3 DNA sequence: TGTGCCAGCAGACAGGGTGAGGAGAACACTGAAGCTTTCTTT.

In regard to this clone: At one of its ends the junction is not consistent with the germline gene, which may arise from a read error. The chain is built from TRBV7-7 and TRBJ2-5; D perhaps matches TRBD2 (5 bases). The CDR3 is made up of 13 amino acids. CDR1 and CDR2 from the germline V gene are SSHAT and FNYEAQ (reference sequence). CDR3 protein: CASSLLEGETQYF. The CDR3 DNA reads TGTGCTAGCAGCTTATTAGAGGGAGAGACCCAGTACTTC.

This chain joins TRBV7-2 and TRBJ1-1, with 8 bases fitting TRBD1. The J segment lost 0 bases and the V segment lost 5 bases, leaving 5 bases of the junction unmatched. The CDR3 totals 15 residues. Germline CDR1 SGHTA, CDR2 FQGNSA. The CDR3 spells CASSTGGYMNTEAFF. The DNA for the CDR3 is TGTGCCAGCAGCACAGGGGGGTATATGAACACTGAAGCTTTCTTT.

In this sample, this clone turned up many times. The rearrangement uses TRBV15 and TRBJ2-6; perhaps TRBD2 as D (5 bases). V was trimmed by 0 bases and J by 2 bases, leaving 8 bases between them. The V gene's germline CDR1 is LNHNV and CDR2 YYDKDF (reference sequence). The CDR3 length is 16 residues. CDR3: CATSRDRRTGANVLTF. In nucleotides, the CDR3 is TGTGCCACCAGCAGAGATAGGAGGACTGGGGCCAACGTCCTGACTTTC.

The chain combines TRBV7-3 with TRBJ2-5, with 9 bases identical to TRBD2. Germline assignment: CDR1 SGHTA and CDR2 FQGTGA. This CDR3 region has 15 residues. The V segment lost 0 bases and the J segment 5 bases; nucleotides outside the gene matches: 4. This CDR3 reads CASSLTSGSRETQYF. Here the CDR3 DNA reads TGTGCCAGCAGCTTAACTAGCGGGAGTCGGGAGACCCAGTACTTC.

V and J are TRBV6-7 and TRBJ2-1, with 11 nucleotides matching TRBD2. TRBV6-7 is filed as an ORF, its function uncertain. The ends lost 4 bases at V and 9 bases at J; junction bases unmatched: 14. The length of the CDR3 is 17 residues. The CDR3 bases are TGTGCCAGCAGTTTCCGAGCTACTAGCGGGAGATTAAGTGAGCAGTTCTTC. Protein: CASSFRATSGRLSEQFF.

The genes are TRBV7-9 and TRBJ2-7; D might be TRBD2 (5 bases). V shed 3 bases and J shed 1 base, with 13 bases lying between them. The CDR3 covers 15 residues. The germline gives CDR1 SEHNR, CDR2 FQNEAQ (reference sequence). This CDR3 is CASSFRGSHSYEQYF. The CDR3, as DNA: TGTGCCAGCAGCTTTCGGGGATCCCATTCCTACGAGCAGTACTTC. Complete variable domain (other parts from reference TRBV7-9 and TRBJ2-7): DTGVSQNPRHKITKRGQNVTFRCDPISEHNRLYWYRQTLGQGPEFLTYFQNEAQLEKSRLLSDRFSAERPKGSFSTLEIQRTEQGDSAMYLCASSFRGSHSYEQYFGPGTRLTVT.

This chain joins TRBV15 and TRBJ2-2; possibly TRBD1 for D (5 bases). The CDR3 is made up of 14 amino acids. In germline, CDR1 is LNHNV, CDR2 YYDKDF (reference sequence). Trimming removed 4 bases from V and 6 bases from J, with 12 bases in between. In DNA, the CDR3 is TGTGCCACCAGCACCCGGACAAGCGCCGGGGAGCTGTTTTTT. Translated, it gives CATSTRTSAGELFF.

V usage is TRBV28 and J usage is TRBJ1-2; D is uncertain. Germline V gives CDR1 MDHEN, CDR2 SYDVKM. The CDR3 consists of 16 residues. V lost 3 bases and J 4 bases, leaving 18 bases between the germline ends. CDR3 bases: TGTGCCAGCAGTTTCTTGGTGGCAGGCCGGTCCTATGGCTACACCTTC. Its protein is CASSFLVAGRSYGYTF.

This clone is a singleton in its sample. The chain recombines TRBV30 with TRBJ2-5; 12 bases fit TRBD2. The closer fit of TRBJ2-7 to the DNA end suggests the J call may be wrong. CDR1 GTSNPN and CDR2 SVGIG come from the germline V gene (reference sequence). There are 14 residues in the CDR3. The CDR3 protein is CAWSQGLAGDEQYF. The CDR3 DNA reads TGTGCCTGGAGTCAGGGACTAGCGGGTGACGAGCAGTACTTC.